These 18 T cell receptor beta chains came from one sample sequenced in a study of radiation and T cells in renal cell carcinoma. Some clones are missing from TCRdb's copy, which holds only in-frame ones; the method was immunoSEQ multiplex PCR. The sample includes around 64,000 clones, 70% to 80% seen only once; the top ten take 6.5% to 7.5%. Time point defined: blood 4 weeks post-SBRT, at nephrectomy. The treatment is: 15 Gy SBRT to primary tumor, nephrectomy 4 weeks later. This specimen was blood, taken from a patient whose treatment included radiotherapy and nephrectomy. The receptors were sampled from a man aged 55 to 70 with renal cell carcinoma.

CDR3: CASSAGLAGPLEQFF. CDR3 nucleotides: TGTGCCAGTAGTGCTGGACTAGCGGGACCTCTTGAGCAGTTCTTC. V and J are TRBV19 and TRBJ2-1; 12 bases match TRBD2. CDR3 length: 15 amino acids. V was pared by 5 bases and J by 9 bases, with 8 bases of the junction left unmatched. Germline loops: CDR1 LNHDA, CDR2 SQIVND (reference sequence). Full variable domain (remainder filled in from reference TRBV19 and TRBJ2-1): DGGITQSPKYLFRKEGQNVTLSCEQNLNHDAMYWYRQDPGQGLRLIYYSQIVNDFQKGDIAEGYSVSREKKESFPLTVTSAQKNPTAFYLCASSAGLAGPLEQFFGPGTRLTVL.

The CDR3, as DNA: TGTGCCAGTAGTCCCCGGGGCAGCACAGATACGCAGTATTTT. Translated, it gives CASSPRGSTDTQYF. V usage is TRBV19 and J usage is TRBJ2-3; D possibly matches TRBD1 or TRBD2 (5 bases each). Germline loops: CDR1 LNHDA, CDR2 SQIVND (reference sequence). Between the trimmed V and J ends, which lost 5 bases and 0 bases, there was a span of 9 bases. The CDR3 spans 14 residues.

The CDR3 loop is CASSDSGTGIPNEQFF. The DNA for the CDR3 is TGTGCCAGCAGTGACTCCGGGACAGGGATACCCAATGAGCAGTTCTTC. This rearrangement joins TRBV25-1 to TRBJ2-1, with 9 bases lining up with TRBD1. Losses at the gene ends were 3 bases for V and 6 bases for J; bases not matched to a gene: 9. The CDR3 has 16 residues. Germline CDR1 is MGHDK and CDR2 is SYGVNS.

V usage is TRBV15 and J usage is TRBJ2-4; D possibly corresponds to TRBD1 (6 bases). Trimming shortened V by 0 bases and J by 8 bases, and 14 bases separated the two germline ends. Per the germline V gene, CDR1 is LNHNV and CDR2 is YYDKDF (reference sequence). The CDR3 runs 15 residues. The CDR3 region has the DNA TGTGCCACCAGCAGAGATATCAGGGGAAGCGACATTCAGTACTTC. The encoded protein is CATSRDIRGSDIQYF. Looking up the rest from reference TRBV15 and TRBJ2-4 gives the full variable domain: DAMVIQNPRYQVTQFGKPVTLSCSQTLNHNVMYWYQQKSSQAPKLLFHYYDKDFNNEADTPDNFQSRRPNTSFCFLDIRSPGLGDTAMYLCATSRDIRGSDIQYFGAGTRLSVL.

This chain joins TRBV15 and TRBJ2-5, with 10 bases aligning to TRBD1. CDR3 length: 14 amino acids. From germline, CDR1 is LNHNV and CDR2 YYDKDF (reference sequence). The V and J ends lost 4 bases and 4 bases, in that order; junction bases with no gene match: 3. The CDR3 coding sequence is TGTGCCACCAGCAAGCGGGACAGGGGAGAGACCCAGTACTTC. Protein product: CATSKRDRGETQYF.

The chain joins TRBV2 to TRBJ1-4, with D perhaps TRBD1 (5 bases). Germline V gene sequence: CDR1 SNHLY, CDR2 FYNNEI. The V end lost 8 bases, the J end lost 5 bases, and 18 bases lay between the germline ends. The CDR3 is 15 amino acids. DNA of the CDR3: TGTGCCAGCCAGGGAATATCAGGAAGAAATGAAAAACTGTTTTTT. Translation gives CASQGISGRNEKLFF.

The V gene is TRBV7-2, the J gene TRBJ1-5; D uncertain. This CDR3 is built from 13 residues. Between the trimmed V and J ends, which lost 1 base and 6 bases, there was a span of 7 bases. Germline CDR1 and CDR2: SGHTA and FQGNSA. The CDR3 DNA is TGTGCCAGCAGCTTAGGGAACACTCAGCCCCAGCATTTT. Translated, it gives CASSLGNTQPQHF.

The rearrangement joins TRBV10-1 to TRBJ2-5, with D uncertain. The CDR3 has 13 residues. Germline V CDR1 and CDR2: WNHNN, SYGVQD (reference sequence). V gave up 4 bases and J gave up 0 bases, with 6 bases separating them. Here the CDR3 DNA reads TGCGCCAGCAGTGTCGAGTACCAAGAGACCCAGTACTTC. Its translation is CASSVEYQETQYF.

This clone has just one count. The rearrangement joins TRBV9 to TRBJ1-2; D possibly corresponds to TRBD1 (5 bases). Trimming removed 2 bases at V and 7 bases at J, with 18 bases between. CDR1 and CDR2 from the germline V gene are SGDLS and YYNGEE. The CDR3 has 15 residues. The CDR3 here is CASSVEGTALRGYTF. The CDR3 DNA sequence: TGTGCCAGCAGCGTCGAGGGGACGGCTTTACGTGGCTACACCTTC.

This chain joins TRBV4-3 and TRBJ2-3; 12 nucleotides agree with TRBD2. Trimming removed 1 base from V and 5 bases from J; junction bases left unmatched: 4. This CDR3 is 16 amino acids long. CDR1 and CDR2 from the germline V gene are LGHNA and YSLEER. The CDR3 DNA is TGCGCCAGCAGCCAAGCGAGACTAGCGGGGGAAGATACGCAGTATTTT. It yields the protein CASSQARLAGEDTQYF.

This rearrangement joins TRBV2 to TRBJ2-1; D gene ambiguous. Germline V lookup: CDR1 SNHLY, CDR2 FYNNEI. The CDR3 extends over 12 amino acids. Trimming left V 7 bases short and J 7 bases short, with 11 bases between. The CDR3 coding sequence is TGTGCCAGCACTCTTCTGATGAATGAGCAGTTCTTC. This encodes CASTLLMNEQFF.

The chain links TRBV29-1 to TRBJ2-3; either TRBD1 or TRBD2 may fit D (5 bases each). Germline loops: CDR1 SQVTM, CDR2 ANQGSEA. This CDR3 has 14 amino acids. Between the trimmed V and J ends, which lost 3 bases and 4 bases, there was a span of 14 bases. CDR3 bases: TGCAGCGTTGACACGGGGAAGGGGCCAGATACGCAGTATTTT. It yields the protein CSVDTGKGPDTQYF.

This clone showed up just a few times. The chain carries TRBV9 and TRBJ2-1, with 7 bases that match TRBD2. CDR1 is SGDLS, CDR2 YYNGEE, per germline. CDR3 length: 11 amino acids. Germline trimming cut 7 bases from V and 8 bases from J; bases unmatched to any gene: 3. The CDR3 DNA is TGTGCCAGCTCCCTAGCGGATGAGCAGTTCTTC. It encodes CASSLADEQFF. The complete variable domain, with remaining parts taken from reference TRBV9 and TRBJ2-1, reads DSGVTQTPKHLITATGQRVTLRCSPRSGDLSVYWYQQSLDQGLQFLIQYYNGEERAKGNILERFSAQQFPDLHSELNLSSLELGDSALYFCASSLADEQFFGPGTRLTVL.

V and J are TRBV13 and TRBJ2-1, with D unclear. The CDR3 consists of 16 residues. The V end was cut by 1 base, the J end by 6 bases, with 16 bases between. CDR1 is PRHDT and CDR2 is FYEKMQ in the germline V gene (reference sequence). The CDR3 loop reads CASSLDGPRVGNEQFF. Here the CDR3 DNA reads TGTGCCAGCAGCTTAGACGGACCCCGCGTTGGCAATGAGCAGTTCTTC.

The chain combines TRBV15 with TRBJ1-2, with TRBD1 matching over 8 bases. Losses at the gene ends were 4 bases for V and 7 bases for J; bases not matched to a gene: 5. CDR3 length equals 13 residues. Germline loops: CDR1 LNHNV, CDR2 YYDKDF (reference sequence). The CDR3 DNA sequence: TGTGCCACCAGCACCGAGGACAGGGTTGGCTACACCTTC. This translates into CATSTEDRVGYTF.

This clone was detected only once. The V and J genes are TRBV2 and TRBJ2-1, with a possible D match to TRBD1 (5 bases). This CDR3 comprises 14 residues. V gave up 5 bases and J gave up 5 bases, with 13 bases separating them. Per the germline V gene, CDR1 is SNHLY and CDR2 is FYNNEI. The CDR3 protein is CASSLPTENNEQFF. CDR3 bases: TGTGCCAGCAGTCTTCCGACAGAAAACAATGAGCAGTTCTTC.

The V call is TRBV19, the J call TRBJ2-1; no definite D call. V shed 1 base and J shed 8 bases, with 12 bases lying between them. The CDR3 covers 14 residues. The V gene's germline CDR1 is LNHDA and CDR2 SQIVND (reference sequence). The CDR3 nucleotides read TGTGCCAGTAGTATAGGAGTGGCTGATTATGAGCAGTTCTTC. Translating gives CASSIGVADYEQFF.

This chain links TRBV30 with TRBJ1-5, with a possible D match to TRBD1 (5 bases). This CDR3 contains 13 residues. V lost 5 bases and J lost 3, with 11 bases in between. The germline V gene has CDR1 GTSNPN and CDR2 SVGIG (reference sequence). CDR3 sequence (DNA): TGTGCCTGGGCTACAGGTGACAATCAGCCCCAGCATTTT. Protein: CAWATGDNQPQHF.